The 25 T cell receptor beta chains below come from one sample, sequenced in a study of blood T cells in healthy people across ages. The second PCR ran 7 to 11 cycles with a sample-barcoded 5' primer and J-beta primers. TCRdb analysed the 5' RACE reads with MiXCR anew, one entry per CDR3 protein. Counted here are over 700,000 distinct CDR3 sequences, approximately 25% occurring once; the ten biggest clones make up 9.4%. The same data also went into a second study, on T cells of mothers and their children.

The material sequenced was blood. These TCRs come from a boy between 5 and 17 years old in good health.

This clonotype was counted a few times. The V and J genes are TRBV6-1 and TRBJ1-4; D might be TRBD1 (5 bases). This CDR3 comprises 13 residues. The germline CDR1 and CDR2 sequences are MNHNS and SASEGT. Trimming left V 8 bases short and J 7 bases short, with 14 bases between. CDR3: CASVGDAAEKLFF. Written as DNA, the CDR3 is TGTGCCAGCGTAGGGGATGCGGCTGAAAAACTGTTTTTT.

This rearrangement joins TRBV6-1 to TRBJ2-7; 9 bases match TRBD1. Germline CDR1 and CDR2: MNHNS and SASEGT. V lost 6 bases to trimming and J lost 2 bases; unmatched junction nucleotides: 14. The CDR3 has 17 residues. The CDR3 sequence is CASSPVLPGQGAYEQYF. CDR3 DNA sequence: TGTGCCAGCAGCCCAGTATTACCGGGACAGGGAGCCTACGAGCAGTACTTC.

In its sample, this clonotype was seen many times. Relative to the germline gene, one junction end is altered; a read error may explain this. This chain uses TRBV12-3 or TRBV12-4 with TRBJ1-5, with 9 positions matching TRBD1. This CDR3 is built from 15 residues. CDR3 loop: CASSPGQGGNQPQHF. The CDR3 nucleotides are TGTGCCAGCAGTCCGGGACAGGGAGGCAATCAGCCCCAGCACTTT.

This clonotype was detected a few times. This chain uses TRBV12-3 or TRBV12-4 with TRBJ2-1; 9 bases match TRBD1. J was trimmed by 4 bases and V by 6 bases; bases with no gene match: 7. The CDR3 runs to 15 residues. CDR3 sequence reads: CASRPDRGGYNEQFF. For the CDR3, the DNA is TGTGCCAGCAGACCCGACAGGGGGGGATACAATGAGCAGTTCTTC.

The V call is TRBV7-3, the J call TRBJ2-5; 10 positions agree with TRBD2. The junction had 10 bases not matched to a gene; V was cut back by 1 base and J by 5 bases. Germline CDR1 and CDR2: SGHTA and FQGTGA. This CDR3 has 17 amino acids. The CDR3 sequence: CASSLNGISGGRETQYF. For the CDR3, the DNA is TGTGCCAGCAGCTTAAACGGAATTAGCGGGGGGCGGGAGACCCAGTACTTC. The full variable domain, in which reference TRBV7-3 and TRBJ2-5 provide the parts outside the CDR3, is GAGVSQTPSNKVTEKGKYVELRCDPISGHTALYWYRQSLGQGPEFLIYFQGTGAADDSGLPNDRFFAVRPEGSVSTLKIQRTERGDSAVYLCASSLNGISGGRETQYFGPGTRLLVL.

J is TRBJ2-5 and V is TRBV5-1; tentatively, D is TRBD1 (5 bases). The CDR3 length is 13 residues. From germline, CDR1 is SGHRS and CDR2 YFSETQ. V was pared by 4 bases and J by 1 base, with 8 bases between. The CDR3 DNA follows: TGCGCCAGCAGCCACGACAGCCAAGAGACCCAGTACTTC. Translation gives CASSHDSQETQYF.

The chain carries TRBV5-1 and TRBJ1-1; TRBD1 is a possible D gene (5 bases). This CDR3 contains 13 residues. Germline-derived CDR1 and CDR2 are SGHRS and YFSETQ. The ends were cut back, 3 bases at V and 8 bases at J, with 14 bases in the middle. The CDR3 here is CASSSGGGREAFF. The CDR3 DNA reads TGCGCCAGCAGCTCCGGGGGGGGACGGGAAGCTTTCTTT.

V usage is TRBV7-9 and J usage is TRBJ2-1, with 14 bases lining up with TRBD2. CDR3 length: 15 residues. Trimming cost V 5 bases and J 9 bases; bases outside gene matches: 6. Germline V gene sequence: CDR1 SEHNR, CDR2 FQNEAQ (reference sequence). The CDR3 reads CASSAGLAGAGEQFF. The CDR3 coding sequence is TGTGCCAGCAGCGCGGGACTAGCGGGAGCCGGTGAGCAGTTCTTC. The full variable domain, completed using reference TRBV7-9 and TRBJ2-1, is DTGVSQNPRHKITKRGQNVTFRCDPISEHNRLYWYRQTLGQGPEFLTYFQNEAQLEKSRLLSDRFSAERPKGSFSTLEIQRTEQGDSAMYLCASSAGLAGAGEQFFGPGTRLTVL.

The chain is built from TRBV6-5 and TRBJ2-2; weak D call: TRBD1 (5 bases). V was cut by 6 bases and J by 3 bases, with 11 bases left in between. The CDR3 extends over 14 amino acids. Looked up from germline, CDR1 is MNHEY and CDR2 is SVGAGI. CDR3 nucleotide sequence: TGTGCCAGCAGCAACAGACAGTACACCGGGGAGCTGTTTTTT. Amino acid sequence: CASSNRQYTGELFF.

This chain links TRBV27 with TRBJ2-1, with 15 bases lining up with TRBD2. Germline-derived CDR1 and CDR2 are MNHEY and SMNVEV (reference sequence). This CDR3 is built from 13 residues. Written as DNA, the CDR3 is TGTGGATCGGGACTAGCGGGAGGTCCTGAGCAGTTCTTC. Its protein is CGSGLAGGPEQFF.

This clonotype has just a few counts. The chain links TRBV29-1 to TRBJ2-7; D possibly matches TRBD1 or TRBD2 (5 bases each). The CDR3 extends over 14 amino acids. Trimming stripped 3 bases from V and 3 bases from J, with 15 bases between. The germline V gene encodes CDR1 SQVTM and CDR2 ANQGSEA. This CDR3 is CSVDDAGDGYEQYF. The DNA of the CDR3 is TGCAGCGTTGATGATGCCGGGGACGGCTACGAGCAGTACTTC.

There are a few counts of this clonotype. The V call is TRBV5-8, the J call TRBJ2-7; the D gene is possibly TRBD2 (5 bases). The J call is uncertain, as TRBJ2-5 better fits the DNA end. Germline lookup yields CDR1 SGHTS and CDR2 YDEGEE. The CDR3 sequence is 15 residues long. DNA for the CDR3: TGTGCCAGCAGCCTGGTCCCCCTGTCGGGGGAGACCCAGTACTTC. Protein sequence: CASSLVPLSGETQYF.

This clonotype has only a few counts. The chain employs TRBV20-1 and TRBJ2-6; 9 bases agree with TRBD2. This CDR3 comprises 18 residues. V shed 2 bases and J 0 bases; nucleotides not matched to a gene: 8. Germline-derived CDR1 and CDR2 are DFQATT and SNEGSKA (reference sequence). The CDR3 region has the DNA TGCAGTGCTAGACCCCCTAGCGGGGCCCGCTCTGGGGCCAACGTCCTGACTTTC. As protein: CSARPPSGARSGANVLTF.

The V gene is TRBV4-3, the J gene TRBJ2-7; 10 positions match TRBD2. The CDR3 spans 15 residues. CDR1 LGHNA and CDR2 YSLEER come from the germline V gene. The J segment lost 6 bases and the V segment lost 1 base, leaving 6 bases of the junction unmatched. The CDR3 bases are TGCGCCAGCAGCCAAGGGACTAGCGGATACTGCGAGCAGTACTTC. Its translation: CASSQGTSGYCEQYF.

V and J are TRBV19 and TRBJ2-7; the D call may be TRBD1 or TRBD2 (8 bases each). The CDR3 runs to 15 residues. CDR1 and CDR2 from the germline V gene are LNHDA and SQIVND (reference sequence). Trimming stripped 3 bases from V and 3 bases from J, with 15 bases between. The CDR3 DNA sequence: TGTGCCAGTAGTATGGGTAGCGGGACAGGCTACGAGCAGTACTTC. Its translation is CASSMGSGTGYEQYF.

This chain connects TRBV6-4 to TRBJ2-5; TRBD2 might be the D (5 bases). The last part of the DNA fits TRBJ2-7 better; the J call may be wrong. CDR1 is MRHNA, CDR2 SNTAGT, per germline. The CDR3 runs to 16 residues. The DNA of the CDR3 is TGTGCCAGCAGTGACTCGATCCGGGGTTTCACCTACGAGCAGTACTTC. It codes for CASSDSIRGFTYEQYF.

This clonotype has just a few counts. This chain joins TRBV10-3 and TRBJ2-3; D is possibly TRBD1 (6 bases). The CDR3 covers 14 residues. Germline CDR1 ENHRY, CDR2 SYGVKD. Trimming left V 8 bases short and J 3 bases short, with 15 bases between. The CDR3 region has the DNA TGTGCCATCGGCCGCACACAGGGAACAGATACGCAGTATTTT. Residues: CAIGRTQGTDTQYF.

This sequence joins TRBV6-6 and TRBJ2-3, with 7 bases identical to TRBD1. The CDR3 runs to 15 residues. J was trimmed by 2 bases and V by 7 bases; bases with no gene match: 9. The germline CDR1 and CDR2 sequences are MNHNY and SVGAGI (reference sequence). The CDR3 protein is CASTSGTEVTDTQYF. CDR3 bases: TGTGCCAGCACCTCCGGGACAGAAGTCACAGATACGCAGTATTTT.

This chain uses TRBV29-1 with TRBJ1-3, with D unresolved. With 6 bases removed from V and 2 bases from J, the gap between germline ends came to 5 bases. Germline V CDR1 and CDR2: SQVTM, ANQGSEA. The CDR3 is 11 amino acids. The CDR3, as DNA: TGCAGCGTCGGGGCTGGAAACACCATATATTTT. Translating gives CSVGAGNTIYF. Together with reference TRBV29-1 and TRBJ1-3, the CDR3 gives the full variable domain: SAVISQKPSRDICQRGTSLTIQCQVDSQVTMMFWYRQQPGQSLTLIATANQGSEATYESGFVIDKFPISRPNLTFSTLTVSNMSPEDSSIYLCSVGAGNTIYFGEGSWLTVV.

This clonotype was seen only a few times. The J gene is TRBJ2-2, the V gene TRBV11-3, with D possibly being TRBD2 (5 bases). Germline assignment: CDR1 SGHNT and CDR2 YENEEA. Trimming cost V 7 bases and J 0 bases, with 9 bases left between them. CDR3 length: 14 residues. CDR3 amino acids: CASKAAANTGELFF. The CDR3 DNA is TGTGCCAGCAAAGCGGCCGCGAACACCGGGGAGCTGTTTTTT.

A few counts support this clonotype. V and J are TRBV6-2 or TRBV6-3 and TRBJ2-7, with TRBD2 as a possible D gene (5 bases). This CDR3 is 16 amino acids long. The germline V and J ends were trimmed by 2 bases and 6 bases, with 20 bases remaining between them. The V gene's germline CDR1 is MNHEY and CDR2 SVGEGT. In DNA form, the CDR3 reads TGTGCCAGCAGTTACCCCTCGGACTCCCTTGGTCGCGAGCAGTACTTC. Translating it yields CASSYPSDSLGREQYF.

V is TRBV10-3 and J is TRBJ1-1; D is possibly TRBD1 (6 bases). The V end was cut by 6 bases, the J end by 5 bases, with 25 bases between. The CDR3 has 17 residues. Germline lookup yields CDR1 ENHRY and CDR2 SYGVKD. The CDR3 loop reads CAIRPNPSKQGDTEAFF. The CDR3 region has the DNA TGTGCCATCAGGCCTAATCCCTCTAAACAGGGAGATACTGAAGCTTTCTTT.

The J gene is TRBJ1-4, the V gene TRBV5-8; no clear D gene. Germline V gives CDR1 SGHTS, CDR2 YDEGEE. V lost 3 bases and J 3 bases, leaving 15 bases between the germline ends. The CDR3 covers 16 residues. CDR3 sequence reads: CASSSGGRRPNEKLFF. As DNA, the CDR3 is TGTGCCAGCAGCTCGGGCGGTAGACGGCCTAATGAAAAACTGTTTTTT.

The J gene is TRBJ2-1, the V gene TRBV20-1; 8 bases match TRBD2. The CDR3 is made up of 14 amino acids. The junction had 5 bases not matched to a gene; V was cut back by 3 bases and J by 4 bases. From germline, CDR1 is DFQATT and CDR2 SNEGSKA (reference sequence). This CDR3 reads CSARGLEAYNEQFF. CDR3 nucleotide sequence: TGCAGTGCTAGGGGACTAGAAGCTTACAATGAGCAGTTCTTC.

J is TRBJ2-2 and V is TRBV7-3; the D gene is possibly TRBD1 (6 bases). CDR3 length: 16 residues. Deletions cut 1 base from V and 4 bases from J, with 13 bases between. CDR1 and CDR2 from the germline V gene are SGHTA and FQGTGA. CDR3 coding DNA: TGTGCCAGCAGCTTAAATGCAGGGGCTGCCACCGGGGAGCTGTTTTTT. Translation: CASSLNAGAATGELFF.